The rows below give T cell receptor beta chains drawn from one sample of a study of OX40 agonist ivuxolimab in advanced cancers. Sequenced by immunoSEQ multiplex PCR; TCRdb stores in-frame clones only, minus some. The data contain under 60,000 clones, roughly 86% of them seen just once; the ten biggest clones take up around 11%. Sequences were derived from CD4+ or CD8+ T cells sorted from blood, sampled in a trial of the OX40 agonist ivuxolimab. Source of these receptors: an adult with an advanced solid tumor such as melanoma, head and neck, liver or kidney cancer. Both conserved end residues are part of each CDR3. Each record gives: clone size, D gene, J gene, V gene, CDR3 protein, CDR3 DNA. A D gene is named only where the DNA matches it firmly. A row's size may be missing; if present it is once, few, many or a size class.

clone_size: -; d_call: -; j_call: TRBJ2-7; v_call: TRBV7-9; cdr3_aa: CASSWGISYEQYF; cdr3_nt: TGTGCCAGCAGCTGGGGCATTAGCTACGAGCAGTACTTC
clone_size: -; d_call: -; j_call: TRBJ2-1; v_call: TRBV29-1; cdr3_aa: CSVEGGLYNEQFF; cdr3_nt: TGCAGCGTTGAGGGGGGCCTCTACAATGAGCAGTTCTTC
clone_size: -; d_call: TRBD1; j_call: TRBJ2-1; v_call: TRBV5-1; cdr3_aa: CASSADRGGNEQFF; cdr3_nt: TGCGCCAGCAGCGCGGACAGGGGCGGGAATGAGCAGTTCTTC
clone_size: -; d_call: TRBD1; j_call: TRBJ1-1; v_call: TRBV5-1; cdr3_aa: CASSLSTGGTEAFF; cdr3_nt: TGCGCCAGCAGCTTGAGTACAGGGGGCACTGAAGCTTTCTTT
clone_size: -; d_call: TRBD1; j_call: TRBJ1-1; v_call: TRBV7-9; cdr3_aa: CASSRPGQGNEAFF; cdr3_nt: TGTGCCAGCAGCAGACCGGGACAGGGGAATGAAGCTTTCTTT
clone_size: -; d_call: -; j_call: TRBJ2-2; v_call: TRBV7-6; cdr3_aa: CASSLVVGEWDTGELFF; cdr3_nt: TGTGCCAGCAGCTTAGTAGTGGGGGAGTGGGACACCGGGGAGCTGTTTTTT
clone_size: -; d_call: -; j_call: TRBJ2-7; v_call: TRBV10-3; cdr3_aa: CAISSEGSYEQYF; cdr3_nt: TGTGCCATCAGTTCGGAGGGATCCTACGAGCAGTACTTC
clone_size: medium-sized; d_call: TRBD1; j_call: TRBJ2-1; v_call: TRBV19; cdr3_aa: CASRYGQGSWDEQFF; cdr3_nt: TGTGCCAGTAGGTACGGACAGGGCTCGTGGGATGAGCAGTTCTTC
clone_size: -; d_call: -; j_call: TRBJ2-3; v_call: TRBV15; cdr3_aa: CATSRERRTITDTQYF; cdr3_nt: TGTGCCACCAGCAGAGAACGGCGGACGATCACAGATACGCAGTATTTT
clone_size: -; d_call: -; j_call: TRBJ2-7; v_call: TRBV7-6; cdr3_aa: CASSLLGDEQYF; cdr3_nt: TGTGCCAGCAGCTTGCTAGGGGACGAGCAGTACTTC
clone_size: -; d_call: -; j_call: TRBJ2-7; v_call: TRBV15; cdr3_aa: CATSRDWNEQYF; cdr3_nt: TGTGCCACCAGCAGAGATTGGAACGAGCAGTACTTC
clone_size: -; d_call: -; j_call: TRBJ2-4; v_call: TRBV27; cdr3_aa: CASSQGSAKNIQYF; cdr3_nt: TGTGCCAGCAGTCAGGGTTCAGCCAAAAACATTCAGTACTTC
clone_size: -; d_call: -; j_call: TRBJ2-3; v_call: TRBV6-5; cdr3_aa: CASVGGPDTQYF; cdr3_nt: TGTGCCAGCGTCGGTGGCCCAGATACGCAGTATTTT
clone_size: -; d_call: -; j_call: TRBJ1-2; v_call: TRBV4-2; cdr3_aa: CASSQAGLATAYGYTF; cdr3_nt: TGTGCCAGCAGCCAAGCGGGGTTAGCGACGGCCTATGGCTACACCTTC
clone_size: -; d_call: -; j_call: TRBJ2-2; v_call: TRBV4-1; cdr3_aa: CASSPGTLGTGELFF; cdr3_nt: TGCGCCAGCAGCCCCGGGACTCTCGGCACCGGGGAGCTGTTTTTT
clone_size: -; d_call: TRBD1; j_call: TRBJ1-4; v_call: TRBV19; cdr3_aa: CASSTGTASNEKLFF; cdr3_nt: TGTGCCAGTAGTACCGGGACAGCGTCTAATGAAAAACTGTTTTTT
clone_size: -; d_call: TRBD2; j_call: TRBJ2-5; v_call: TRBV7-9; cdr3_aa: CASSLGTSGGDYPETQYF; cdr3_nt: TGTGCCAGCAGCTTAGGAACTAGCGGGGGGGACTACCCAGAGACCCAGTACTTC
clone_size: -; d_call: TRBD1; j_call: TRBJ1-2; v_call: TRBV30; cdr3_aa: CAWARTGVNGYTF; cdr3_nt: TGTGCCTGGGCCCGGACAGGGGTGAATGGCTACACCTTC
clone_size: once; d_call: TRBD2; j_call: TRBJ2-5; v_call: TRBV9; cdr3_aa: CASSVDRLANRETQYF; cdr3_nt: TGTGCCAGCAGCGTAGATCGACTAGCGAACCGAGAGACCCAGTACTTC
clone_size: -; d_call: -; j_call: TRBJ2-1; v_call: TRBV27; cdr3_aa: CASSFGGRGNEQFF; cdr3_nt: TGTGCCAGCAGTTTTGGGGGGCGTGGGAATGAGCAGTTCTTC
clone_size: -; d_call: -; j_call: TRBJ1-2; v_call: TRBV5-4; cdr3_aa: CASSLDAGPTNYGYTF; cdr3_nt: TGTGCCAGCAGCTTGGATGCAGGCCCAACTAACTATGGCTACACCTTC
clone_size: -; d_call: -; j_call: TRBJ2-5; v_call: TRBV4-3; cdr3_aa: CASSPLGKETQYF; cdr3_nt: TGCGCCAGCAGCCCCCTAGGGAAAGAGACCCAGTACTTC
clone_size: -; d_call: TRBD1; j_call: TRBJ1-2; v_call: TRBV9; cdr3_aa: CASSPRAGGLDPHGYTF; cdr3_nt: TGTGCCAGCAGCCCGCGGGCAGGGGGCCTGGATCCTCATGGCTACACCTTC
clone_size: -; d_call: -; j_call: TRBJ1-5; v_call: TRBV7-2; cdr3_aa: CASSLEYSNQPQHF; cdr3_nt: TGTGCCAGCAGCTTAGAATATAGCAATCAGCCCCAGCATTTT
clone_size: -; d_call: TRBD1; j_call: TRBJ1-4; v_call: TRBV19; cdr3_aa: CASRGDREVEKLFF; cdr3_nt: TGTGCCAGTAGGGGGGACAGGGAGGTTGAAAAACTGTTTTTT
clone_size: -; d_call: TRBD2; j_call: TRBJ2-3; v_call: TRBV7-9; cdr3_aa: CASSPRLGAGGSTDTQYF; cdr3_nt: TGTGCCAGCAGCCCCCGCCTTGGGGCGGGGGGGAGCACAGATACGCAGTATTTT
clone_size: -; d_call: -; j_call: TRBJ1-2; v_call: TRBV2; cdr3_aa: CASRVPGTAARDGYTF; cdr3_nt: TGTGCCAGCAGGGTACCCGGGACGGCGGCCCGGGACGGCTACACCTTC
clone_size: -; d_call: -; j_call: TRBJ2-2; v_call: TRBV27; cdr3_aa: CASSFTSPNTGELFF; cdr3_nt: TGTGCCAGCAGTTTTACCAGCCCGAACACCGGGGAGCTGTTTTTT
clone_size: -; d_call: TRBD2; j_call: TRBJ2-1; v_call: TRBV4-3; cdr3_aa: CASSQDRLAKYNEQFF; cdr3_nt: TGCGCCAGCAGCCAAGATAGACTAGCGAAATACAATGAGCAGTTCTTC
clone_size: -; d_call: -; j_call: TRBJ1-3; v_call: TRBV9; cdr3_aa: CASSTRTASLSGNTIYF; cdr3_nt: TGTGCCAGCAGCACTCGGACGGCCTCCCTCTCTGGAAACACCATATATTTT
clone_size: -; d_call: -; j_call: TRBJ2-4; v_call: TRBV13; cdr3_aa: CASSNWGAKNIQYF; cdr3_nt: TGTGCCAGCAGCAACTGGGGTGCCAAAAACATTCAGTACTTC
clone_size: -; d_call: TRBD1; j_call: TRBJ1-2; v_call: TRBV15; cdr3_aa: CATNDLGQAHYGYTF; cdr3_nt: TGTGCCACCAACGATTTGGGACAGGCCCACTATGGCTACACCTTC
clone_size: -; d_call: -; j_call: TRBJ2-7; v_call: TRBV6-1; cdr3_aa: CASTETVPTYEQYF; cdr3_nt: TGTGCCAGCACCGAGACAGTCCCGACCTACGAGCAGTACTTC
clone_size: -; d_call: -; j_call: TRBJ2-1; v_call: TRBV25-1; cdr3_aa: CASSTRASYNEQFF; cdr3_nt: TGTGCCAGCAGTACCAGGGCCTCCTACAATGAGCAGTTCTTC
clone_size: -; d_call: TRBD1; j_call: TRBJ2-3; v_call: TRBV4-3; cdr3_aa: CASSQEDRGQDTQYF; cdr3_nt: TGCGCCAGCAGCCAAGAGGATAGGGGGCAAGATACGCAGTATTTT
clone_size: -; d_call: -; j_call: TRBJ1-3; v_call: TRBV7-3; cdr3_aa: CASSLDGGGNTIYF; cdr3_nt: TGTGCCAGCAGCCTAGACGGGGGTGGAAACACCATATATTTT
clone_size: -; d_call: -; j_call: TRBJ2-2; v_call: TRBV9; cdr3_aa: CASSVRERIAGELFF; cdr3_nt: TGTGCCAGCAGCGTCCGAGAAAGGATCGCCGGGGAGCTGTTTTTT
clone_size: -; d_call: -; j_call: TRBJ2-5; v_call: TRBV7-6; cdr3_aa: CASSEEGTYQETQYF; cdr3_nt: TGTGCCAGCTCGGAGGAGGGGACGTACCAAGAGACCCAGTACTTC
clone_size: -; d_call: TRBD1; j_call: TRBJ2-5; v_call: TRBV6-5; cdr3_aa: CASSGQGEETQYF; cdr3_nt: TGTGCCAGCTCTGGACAGGGGGAAGAGACCCAGTACTTC
clone_size: -; d_call: TRBD2; j_call: TRBJ2-1; v_call: TRBV4-1; cdr3_aa: CASSQRAGVSYNEQFF; cdr3_nt: TGCGCCAGCAGCCAAAGGGCGGGGGTTTCCTACAATGAGCAGTTCTTC
clone_size: -; d_call: TRBD2; j_call: TRBJ2-7; v_call: TRBV7-2; cdr3_aa: CASSLAGTSGAYEQYF; cdr3_nt: TGTGCCAGCAGCTTAGCGGGGACTAGCGGGGCCTACGAGCAGTACTTC
clone_size: -; d_call: -; j_call: TRBJ1-5; v_call: TRBV6-1; cdr3_aa: CASSEELPPQHF; cdr3_nt: TGTGCCAGCAGTGAAGAACTCCCGCCCCAGCATTTT
clone_size: -; d_call: TRBD2; j_call: TRBJ2-2; v_call: TRBV28; cdr3_aa: CASSPKREPGTGELFF; cdr3_nt: TGTGCCAGCAGTCCCAAGCGGGAGCCGGGCACCGGGGAGCTGTTTTTT
clone_size: -; d_call: -; j_call: TRBJ2-2; v_call: TRBV7-8; cdr3_aa: CASSLEENIDTGELFF; cdr3_nt: TGTGCCAGCAGCTTAGAAGAGAACATAGACACCGGGGAGCTGTTTTTT
clone_size: -; d_call: -; j_call: TRBJ2-1; v_call: TRBV7-9; cdr3_aa: CASSPRLNEQFF; cdr3_nt: TGTGCCAGCAGCCCGCGATTGAATGAGCAGTTCTTC
clone_size: -; d_call: -; j_call: TRBJ1-1; v_call: TRBV10-3; cdr3_aa: CAITRARVEERTEAFF; cdr3_nt: TGTGCCATCACCAGAGCCCGGGTTGAAGAAAGGACTGAAGCTTTCTTT
clone_size: once; d_call: -; j_call: TRBJ2-7; v_call: TRBV2; cdr3_aa: CASSEAPYEQYF; cdr3_nt: TGTGCCAGCAGTGAAGCGCCCTACGAGCAGTACTTC
clone_size: -; d_call: -; j_call: TRBJ2-1; v_call: TRBV30; cdr3_aa: CAWSPTRDNEQFF; cdr3_nt: TGTGCCTGGAGTCCCACCCGGGACAATGAGCAGTTCTTC